This passage covers 11 T cell receptor beta chains from one sample sequenced in a study of T-cell memory formation after mild COVID-19. TCRdb reprocessed the 5' RACE reads via MiXCR and lists one record per CDR3 protein. The sample shows approximately 260,000 distinct CDR3 sequences, approximately 16% of them seen only once. The sample consisted of PBMCs or a T cell subset sorted from them (not recorded which). Source of these receptors: a man aged 18 to 30 who had mild COVID-19 (a few samples of this study predate the infection). Cell type and time point are not known.

This clonotype was counted only a few times. This chain connects TRBV7-8 to TRBJ2-5; 11 nucleotides align to TRBD1. CDR3 length: 19 amino acids. V shed 5 bases, J shed 6 bases, and the junction held 20 bases outside the gene matches. Germline CDR1 is SGHVS and CDR2 is FQNEAQ. The CDR3: CASSQSGPSGTGGKKTQYF. For the CDR3, the DNA is TGTGCCAGCAGCCAAAGCGGCCCCTCCGGGACAGGGGGGAAGAAGACCCAGTACTTC.

The chain uses TRBV6-1 and TRBJ2-1; TRBD2 matches at 9 bases. The CDR3 sequence is 15 residues long. Germline-derived CDR1 and CDR2 are MNHNS and SASEGT. The V segment lost 5 bases and the J segment 6 bases; nucleotides outside the gene matches: 8. DNA of the CDR3: TGTGCCAGCAGTTATTACAGAGCGGGGGGCAATGAGCAGTTCTTC. Translation gives CASSYYRAGGNEQFF.

This clonotype was seen a handful of times. The rearrangement joins TRBV4-1 to TRBJ1-5; maybe TRBD1 (5 bases). The CDR3 has 16 amino acids. V was cut by 4 bases and J by 3 bases, with 16 bases left in between. Germline V CDR1 and CDR2: MGHRA, YSYEKL. The CDR3 sequence is CASSPRGGPDNQPQHF. The CDR3 nucleotides are TGCGCCAGCAGCCCGAGGGGTGGGCCGGACAATCAGCCCCAGCATTTT.

The V and J genes are TRBV20-1 and TRBJ1-1; 7 bases are shared with TRBD1. Germline CDR1 and CDR2: DFQATT and SNEGSKA (reference sequence). The CDR3 runs to 15 residues. The junction had 11 bases not matched to a gene; V was cut back by 1 base and J by 6 bases. CDR3 bases: TGCAGTGCTAGAGGACGTCACTTCGGACAGGCTGAAGCTTTCTTT. Translated, it gives CSARGRHFGQAEAFF.

There are a few counts of this clonotype. The chain combines TRBV20-1 with TRBJ2-5; D gene ambiguous. Germline lookup yields CDR1 DFQATT and CDR2 SNEGSKA (reference sequence). The V and J ends lost 2 bases and 5 bases respectively, with 9 bases between them. There are 12 residues in the CDR3. CDR3 DNA sequence: TGCAGTGCTAGATCGGGTTTGGAGACCCAGTACTTC. It translates to CSARSGLETQYF.

This clonotype appeared a few times. The chain is built from TRBV5-1 and TRBJ1-1; D gene ambiguous. This CDR3 comprises 13 residues. Trimming took 0 bases from V and 4 from J, leaving 7 bases between them. In germline, CDR1 is SGHRS, CDR2 YFSETQ. The DNA for the CDR3 is TGCGCCAGCAGCTTGGGCCAGGCCACTGAAGCTTTCTTT. Amino acid sequence: CASSLGQATEAFF.

The V call is TRBV6-2 or TRBV6-3, the J call TRBJ2-5, with TRBD1 matching 8 bases. In germline, CDR1 is MNHEY, CDR2 SVGEGT. Trimming at V came to 5 bases and at J to 1 base, leaving 6 bases not matched to a gene. This CDR3 spans 15 amino acids. Here the CDR3 reads CASSQDRVGQETQYF. CDR3 nucleotides: TGTGCCAGCAGTCAGGACAGGGTTGGCCAAGAGACCCAGTACTTC.

This clonotype was seen a handful of times. The chain employs TRBV10-2 and TRBJ2-7, with D possibly TRBD2 on 6 matching bases. CDR1 WSHSY and CDR2 SAAADI come from the germline V gene. Trimming removed 8 bases from V and 3 bases from J, with 11 bases in between. The CDR3 spans 12 residues. For the CDR3, the DNA is TGCGCCAGCCAGCGGGTTGGCTACGAGCAGTACTTC. Protein sequence: CASQRVGYEQYF.

This clonotype was picked up a small number of times. J is TRBJ2-7 and V is TRBV5-5; 8 bases are shared with TRBD1. The junction had 7 bases not matched to a gene; V was cut back by 6 bases and J by 2 bases. The CDR3 contains 14 residues. The V gene's germline CDR1 is SGHKS and CDR2 YYEKEE (reference sequence). CDR3 coding DNA: TGTGCCAGCACCATTACAGGGGGAGCCTACGAGCAGTACTTC. Its protein product is CASTITGGAYEQYF.

This clonotype was seen a few times. The rearrangement links TRBV2 to TRBJ2-7; 8 bases are shared with TRBD1. Germline assignment: CDR1 SNHLY and CDR2 FYNNEI. V shed 4 bases and J 0 bases; nucleotides not matched to a gene: 2. This CDR3 region has 14 residues. CDR3 amino acids: CASSVGTGSYEQYF. CDR3 coding DNA: TGTGCCAGCAGTGTCGGGACAGGCTCCTACGAGCAGTACTTC.

The rearrangement links TRBV5-1 to TRBJ2-1, with TRBD1 matching 10 bases. Germline assignment: CDR1 SGHRS and CDR2 YFSETQ. The CDR3 totals 15 residues. Unmatched junction bases numbered 9, after V lost 4 bases and J lost 8 bases. The CDR3 loop is CASSGRTGGHDEQFF. CDR3 DNA: TGCGCCAGCAGCGGACGGACAGGGGGTCATGATGAGCAGTTCTTC.